This is a list of T cell receptor beta chains from one sample in a study of OX40 agonist ivuxolimab in advanced cancers. Some clones are missing from TCRdb's copy, which holds only in-frame ones; the method was immunoSEQ multiplex PCR. The table lists around 26,000 clones, roughly three quarters of them singletons. Sequencing used CD4+ or CD8+ T cells sorted from blood, obtained in a trial of the OX40 agonist ivuxolimab. These receptor sequences come from an adult with an advanced solid tumor such as melanoma, head and neck, liver or kidney cancer. Both conserved end residues are part of each CDR3. D genes are given only for firm matches. Clone size is stated in some rows and not others, as once, few, many or a class when expanded.

TGTGCCAGCAGCTTAGTCAGGGGGGAGGGTCAGCCCCAGCATTTT,CASSLVRGEGQPQHF,TRBJ1-5,TRBD1,TRBV7-2,NA
TGTGCCAGCAGCTTGTCCGGAAGACCCGGAGCTTTCTTT,CASSLSGRPGAFF,TRBJ1-1,NA,TRBV11-2,NA
TGTGCCAGCAGCCTACAGGGGACGGATGAAAAACTGTTTTTT,CASSLQGTDEKLFF,TRBJ1-4,TRBD1,TRBV6-5,NA
TGTGCCAGCAGCTTAACCGGACGGCGGGGGGCTGAGACCCAGTACTTC,CASSLTGRRGAETQYF,TRBJ2-5,TRBD2,TRBV7-2,NA
TGTGCCAGCAGTGAGAGACAGGCGACCGGGGAGCTGTTTTTT,CASSERQATGELFF,TRBJ2-2,NA,TRBV2,NA
TGTGCCAGCAGTGAAGCCTGGTCTGAGGAGCAGTTCTTC,CASSEAWSEEQFF,TRBJ2-1,NA,TRBV6-1,NA
TGTGCCAGTAGCGGGGGGGGAGCCGTCAGCCTTTACAATGAGCAGTTCTTC,CASSGGGAVSLYNEQFF,TRBJ2-1,TRBD2,TRBV19,NA
TGTGCTAGTGGTTTGGTACAGTCTGGAAGCAATGGCTACACCTTC,CASGLVQSGSNGYTF,TRBJ1-2,NA,TRBV12-5,NA
TGCGCCAGCAGCCCCAGGGGGGGTGGAGGCTACACCTTC,CASSPRGGGGYTF,TRBJ1-2,TRBD1,TRBV5-1,NA
TGTGCCAGTAGTATCCAGGTGGCCGGGGAGCTGTTTTTT,CASSIQVAGELFF,TRBJ2-2,NA,TRBV19,NA
TGTGCCAGCAGCTTAGGACAGGCCTCCTACGAGCAGTACTTC,CASSLGQASYEQYF,TRBJ2-7,NA,TRBV7-9,NA
TGTGCCAGCAGCCATCGGCATGGGGGGCCGAATCACCAGTACTTC,CASSHRHGGPNHQYF,TRBJ2-7,NA,TRBV4-2,NA
TGTGCCAGCTCACCAACGCCTACGACAGTTTACAATGAGCAGTTCTTC,CASSPTPTTVYNEQFF,TRBJ2-1,NA,TRBV18,NA
TGCGCCAGCAGCTTGGAGGGCAAACCCAGCTCTGGAAACACCATATATTTT,CASSLEGKPSSGNTIYF,TRBJ1-3,NA,TRBV5-1,NA
TGTGCCAGCAGTTACCGCGGGGAGCTGTTTTTT,CASSYRGELFF,TRBJ2-2,NA,TRBV6-6,NA
TGTGCCAGCAGAATCGGACTAGCGGGGGGGAACACCGGGGAGCTGTTTTTT,CASRIGLAGGNTGELFF,TRBJ2-2,TRBD2,TRBV5-4,NA
TGTGCCAGCAGCCAACCCGAACAGGGGGTTATTGATGGAAACACCATATATTTT,CASSQPEQGVIDGNTIYF,TRBJ1-3,TRBD1,TRBV16,NA
TGTGCCAGCAGCTTAGGACTAGCGGCCCGGTTGGATACGCAGTATTTT,CASSLGLAARLDTQYF,TRBJ2-3,TRBD2,TRBV7-2,NA
TGTGCCATGGGAGCGGGGAGCTCCTACAATGAGCAGTTCTTC,CAMGAGSSYNEQFF,TRBJ2-1,TRBD2,TRBV10-3,few
TGTGCCAGCAGCTTCACGGGCCAGGGTGGTCTTGGTGAGCAGTTCTTC,CASSFTGQGGLGEQFF,TRBJ2-1,NA,TRBV11-3,NA
TGTGCCAGCAGTTCCCGACAGAAGAACACTGAAGCTTTCTTT,CASSSRQKNTEAFF,TRBJ1-1,NA,TRBV6-5,NA
TGCGCCAGCAGCTTGGATGGCGGGGGGGGCGAAGAGCAGTACTTC,CASSLDGGGGEEQYF,TRBJ2-7,TRBD2,TRBV5-1,NA
TGCGCCAGCAGCAAAGGACAGGGGATGATCTATGGCTACACCTTC,CASSKGQGMIYGYTF,TRBJ1-2,TRBD1,TRBV4-1,NA
TGTGCCAGCAGCTTAGAGCAGGGCTCCTACAATGAGCAGTTCTTC,CASSLEQGSYNEQFF,TRBJ2-1,NA,TRBV11-1,NA
TGTGCCAGCAGCACAGGATACAATGAGCAGTTCTTC,CASSTGYNEQFF,TRBJ2-1,NA,TRBV7-2,NA
TGTGCCAGAAGCCCACCTTCATACAGGGGGCCCACTGAAGCTTTCTTT,CARSPPSYRGPTEAFF,TRBJ1-1,TRBD1,TRBV5-3,once
TGTGCCAGTTCGGGACAGAACTATGGCTACACCTTC,CASSGQNYGYTF,TRBJ1-2,TRBD1,TRBV19,NA
TGTGCCAGTAGTATAGAAGCCTCCTACGAGCAGTACTTC,CASSIEASYEQYF,TRBJ2-7,NA,TRBV19,NA
TGCAGCGTTGTTCGGGGCCAAGGGACTCATTACACAGATACGCAGTATTTT,CSVVRGQGTHYTDTQYF,TRBJ2-3,NA,TRBV29-1,once
TGTGCCAGCGGTTCCGGGACGGAGACCGGGGAGCTGTTTTTT,CASGSGTETGELFF,TRBJ2-2,NA,TRBV7-8,NA
TGTGCCAGTAGATCCACCCTAGCGGGGGGGGCAGGGGAGCAGTTCTTC,CASRSTLAGGAGEQFF,TRBJ2-1,TRBD2,TRBV19,NA
TGTGCCAGCAGCCGAAGGAACACGGAACTTCAAACCTATGGCTACACCTTC,CASSRRNTELQTYGYTF,TRBJ1-2,NA,TRBV7-9,NA
TGTGCCAGCAGCTCGCGCTTAGCCGCAGATACGCAGTATTTT,CASSSRLAADTQYF,TRBJ2-3,NA,TRBV7-3,once
TGTGCCAGCAGTGAAGACAGGGGCCGTACTGAAGCTTTCTTT,CASSEDRGRTEAFF,TRBJ1-1,TRBD1,TRBV2,few
TGTGCCAGCAGTGAAGGAGTGGGATTTGAGTACGAGCAGTACTTC,CASSEGVGFEYEQYF,TRBJ2-7,NA,TRBV7-2,NA
TGTGCCAGCAGCTTGTGGTCTGGGGCCAACGTCCTGACTTTC,CASSLWSGANVLTF,TRBJ2-6,NA,TRBV5-6,NA